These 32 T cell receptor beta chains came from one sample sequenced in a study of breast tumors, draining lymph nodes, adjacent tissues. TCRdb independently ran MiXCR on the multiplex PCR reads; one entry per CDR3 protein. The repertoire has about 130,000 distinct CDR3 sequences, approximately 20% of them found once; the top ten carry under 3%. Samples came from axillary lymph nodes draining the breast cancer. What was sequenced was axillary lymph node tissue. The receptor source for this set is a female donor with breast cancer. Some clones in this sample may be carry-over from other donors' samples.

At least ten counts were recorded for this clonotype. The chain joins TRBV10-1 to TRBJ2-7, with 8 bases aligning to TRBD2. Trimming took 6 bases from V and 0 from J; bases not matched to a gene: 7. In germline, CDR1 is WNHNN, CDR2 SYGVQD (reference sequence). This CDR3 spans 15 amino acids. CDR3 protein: CASSKTSASSYEQYF. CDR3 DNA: TGCGCCAGCAGCAAGACTAGCGCTAGCTCCTACGAGCAGTACTTC.

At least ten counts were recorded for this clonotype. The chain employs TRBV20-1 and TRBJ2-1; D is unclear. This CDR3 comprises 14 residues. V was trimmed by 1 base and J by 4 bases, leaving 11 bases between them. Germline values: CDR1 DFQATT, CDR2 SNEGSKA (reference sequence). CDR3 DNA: TGCAGTGCTAGAGGGACCACGGGTTACAATGAGCAGTTCTTC. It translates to CSARGTTGYNEQFF.

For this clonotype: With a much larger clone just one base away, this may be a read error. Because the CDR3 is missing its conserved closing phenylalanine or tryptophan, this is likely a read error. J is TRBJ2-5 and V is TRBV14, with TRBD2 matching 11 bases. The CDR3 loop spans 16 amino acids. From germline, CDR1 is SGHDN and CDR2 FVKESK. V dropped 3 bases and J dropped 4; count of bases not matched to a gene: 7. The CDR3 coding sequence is TGTGCCAGCAGCCAGATAGCGGGAGGGTTTCGAGAGACCCAGTACCTC. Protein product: CASSQIAGGFRETQYL.

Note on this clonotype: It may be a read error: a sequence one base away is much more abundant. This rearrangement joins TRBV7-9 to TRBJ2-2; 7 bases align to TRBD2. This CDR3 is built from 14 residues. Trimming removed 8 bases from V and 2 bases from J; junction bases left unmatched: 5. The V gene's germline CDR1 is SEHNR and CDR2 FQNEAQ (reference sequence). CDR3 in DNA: TGTGCCAGCGGGGCTAGCGGTAACACCGGGGAGCTGTTTTTT. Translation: CASGASGNTGELFF.

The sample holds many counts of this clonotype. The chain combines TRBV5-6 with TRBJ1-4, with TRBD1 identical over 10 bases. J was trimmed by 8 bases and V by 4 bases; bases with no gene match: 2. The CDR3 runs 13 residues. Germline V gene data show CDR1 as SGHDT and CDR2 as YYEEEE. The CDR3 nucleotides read TGTGCCAGCAGCCGGGACAGGGGAGAAAAACTGTTTTTT. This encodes CASSRDRGEKLFF.

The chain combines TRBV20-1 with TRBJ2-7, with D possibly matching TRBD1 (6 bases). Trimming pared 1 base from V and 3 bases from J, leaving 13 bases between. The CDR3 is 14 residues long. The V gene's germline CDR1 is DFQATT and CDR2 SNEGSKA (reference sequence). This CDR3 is CSARGGRTNYEQYF. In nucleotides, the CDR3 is TGCAGTGCTAGAGGGGGGCGAACGAACTACGAGCAGTACTTC.

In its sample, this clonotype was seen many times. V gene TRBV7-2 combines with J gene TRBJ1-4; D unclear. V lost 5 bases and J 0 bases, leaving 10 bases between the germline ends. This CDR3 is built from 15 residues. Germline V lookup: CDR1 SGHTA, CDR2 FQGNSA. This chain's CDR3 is CASSRLIATNEKLFF. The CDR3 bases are TGTGCCAGCAGCCGACTAATAGCAACTAATGAAAAACTGTTTTTT.

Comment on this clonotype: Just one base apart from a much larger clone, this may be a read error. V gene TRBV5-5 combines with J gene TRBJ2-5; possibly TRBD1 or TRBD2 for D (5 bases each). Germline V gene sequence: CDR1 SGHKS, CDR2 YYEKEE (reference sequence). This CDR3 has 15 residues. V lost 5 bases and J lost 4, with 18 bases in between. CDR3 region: CASSYQTGDGETQYF. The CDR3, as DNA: TGTGCCAGCAGTTACCAGACCGGGGACGGAGAGACCCAGTACTTC.

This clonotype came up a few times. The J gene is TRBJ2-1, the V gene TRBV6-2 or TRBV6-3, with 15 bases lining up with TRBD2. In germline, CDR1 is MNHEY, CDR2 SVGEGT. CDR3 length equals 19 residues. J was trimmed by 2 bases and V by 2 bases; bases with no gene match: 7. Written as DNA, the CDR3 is TGTGCCAGCAGTTACACGCCGGGACTAGCGGGAGGTGCCTACAATGAGCAGTTCTTC. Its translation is CASSYTPGLAGGAYNEQFF.

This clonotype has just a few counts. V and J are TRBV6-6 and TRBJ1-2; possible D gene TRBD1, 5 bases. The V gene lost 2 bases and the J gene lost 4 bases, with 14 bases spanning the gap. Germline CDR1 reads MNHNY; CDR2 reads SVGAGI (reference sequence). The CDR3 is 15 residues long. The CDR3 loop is CASSYGSGYAYGYTF. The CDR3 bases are TGTGCCAGCAGTTACGGTTCAGGGTACGCCTATGGCTACACCTTC.

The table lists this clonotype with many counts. The CDR3 coding sequence is TGTGCCAGCAGCGTAGATACAGATACGCAGTATTTT. Translated, it gives CASSVDTDTQYF. The rearrangement uses TRBV9 and TRBJ2-3; D remains ambiguous. V dropped 0 bases and J dropped 3 bases, with 2 bases sitting between them. CDR1 and CDR2 (germline): SGDLS, YYNGEE. The CDR3 consists of 12 residues.

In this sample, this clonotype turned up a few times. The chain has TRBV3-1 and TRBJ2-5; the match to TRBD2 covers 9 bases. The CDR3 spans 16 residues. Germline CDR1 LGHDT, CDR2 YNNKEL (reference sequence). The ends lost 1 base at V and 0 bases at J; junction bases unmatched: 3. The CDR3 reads CASSQALAGYQETQYF. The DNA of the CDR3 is TGTGCCAGCAGCCAAGCGCTAGCGGGATACCAAGAGACCCAGTACTTC.

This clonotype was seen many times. This chain's CDR3 is CASSGTGETQYF. CDR3 coding DNA: TGTGCCAGCAGTGGGACAGGAGAGACCCAGTACTTC. The V gene is TRBV6-5, the J gene TRBJ2-5; 8 nucleotides line up with TRBD1. Germline V gives CDR1 MNHEY, CDR2 SVGAGI. Trimming removed 5 bases from V and 4 bases from J; junction bases left unmatched: 0. The CDR3 loop spans 12 amino acids.

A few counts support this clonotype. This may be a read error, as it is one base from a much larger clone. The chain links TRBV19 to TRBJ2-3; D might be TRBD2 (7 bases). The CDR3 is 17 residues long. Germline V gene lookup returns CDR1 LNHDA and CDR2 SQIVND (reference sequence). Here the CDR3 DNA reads TGTGCCAGTAGTATGGGCTGGGGGGGCCATAGCACAGATGCGCAGTATTTT. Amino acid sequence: CASSMGWGGHSTDAQYF.

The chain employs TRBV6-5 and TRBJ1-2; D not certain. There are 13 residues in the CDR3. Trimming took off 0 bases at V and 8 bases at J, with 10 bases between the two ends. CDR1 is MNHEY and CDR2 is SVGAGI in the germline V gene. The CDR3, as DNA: TGTGCCAGCAGTTACTCCCACTGGCGAGGCTACACCTTC. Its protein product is CASSYSHWRGYTF.

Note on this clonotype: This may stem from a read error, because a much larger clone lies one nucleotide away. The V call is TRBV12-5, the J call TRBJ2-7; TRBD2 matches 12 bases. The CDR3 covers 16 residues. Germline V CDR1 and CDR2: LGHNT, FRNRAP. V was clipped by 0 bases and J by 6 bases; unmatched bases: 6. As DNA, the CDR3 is TGTGCTAGTGGTTTGGTTACTAGCGGGAGGAAGCGCGAGCAGTACTTC. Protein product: CASGLVTSGRKREQYF. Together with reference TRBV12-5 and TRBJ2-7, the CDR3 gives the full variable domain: DARVTQTPRHKVTEMGQEVTMRCQPILGHNTVFWYRQTMMQGLELLAYFRNRAPLDDSGMPKDRFSAEMPDATLATLKIQPSEPRDSAVYFCASGLVTSGRKREQYFGPGTRLTVT.

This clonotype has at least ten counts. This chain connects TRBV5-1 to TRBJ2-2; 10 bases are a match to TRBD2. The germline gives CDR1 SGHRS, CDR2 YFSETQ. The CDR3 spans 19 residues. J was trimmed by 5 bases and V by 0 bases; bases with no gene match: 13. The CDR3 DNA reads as TGCGCCAGCAGCTTGGAGGCCCTAGCGGGAGTCGTTCGGACCGGGGAGCTGTTTTTT. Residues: CASSLEALAGVVRTGELFF.

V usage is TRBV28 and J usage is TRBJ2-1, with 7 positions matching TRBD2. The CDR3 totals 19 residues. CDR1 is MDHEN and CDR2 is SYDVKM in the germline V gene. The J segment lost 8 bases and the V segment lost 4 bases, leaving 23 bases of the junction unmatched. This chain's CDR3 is CASSSRPGTSASGLDEQFF. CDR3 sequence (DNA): TGTGCCAGCAGTTCCCGACCGGGTACTAGCGCGTCGGGTTTGGATGAGCAGTTCTTC.

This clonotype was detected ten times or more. CDR3 DNA: TGCAGTGCTAGAGAAGGGGCCAGACACGAGCAGTACTTC. It yields the protein CSAREGARHEQYF. The V gene is TRBV20-1, the J gene TRBJ2-7; D is possibly TRBD1 (5 bases). The CDR3 spans 13 residues. The germline gives CDR1 DFQATT, CDR2 SNEGSKA (reference sequence). V lost 0 bases, J lost 5 bases, and 11 bases lay in between.

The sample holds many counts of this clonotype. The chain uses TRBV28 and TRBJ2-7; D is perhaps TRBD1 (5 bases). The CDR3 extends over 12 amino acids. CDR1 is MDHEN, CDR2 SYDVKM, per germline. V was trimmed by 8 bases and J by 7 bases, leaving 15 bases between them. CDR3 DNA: TGTGCCAGCGGCAGGGTAATTGGTGAGCAGTACTTC. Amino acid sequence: CASGRVIGEQYF.

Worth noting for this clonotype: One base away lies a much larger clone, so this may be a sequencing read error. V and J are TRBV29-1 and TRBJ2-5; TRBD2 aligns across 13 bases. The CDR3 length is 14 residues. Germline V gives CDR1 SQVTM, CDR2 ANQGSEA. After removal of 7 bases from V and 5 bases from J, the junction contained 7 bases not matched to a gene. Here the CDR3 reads CSGYGLAGAETQYF. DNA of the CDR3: TGCAGCGGCTACGGACTAGCGGGAGCGGAGACCCAGTACTTC.

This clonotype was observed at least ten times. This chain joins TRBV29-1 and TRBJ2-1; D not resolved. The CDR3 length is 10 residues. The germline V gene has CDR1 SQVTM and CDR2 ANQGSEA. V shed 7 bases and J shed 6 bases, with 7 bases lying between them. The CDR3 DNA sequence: TGCAGCGCTCGGGTCAATGAGCAGTTCTTC. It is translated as CSARVNEQFF.

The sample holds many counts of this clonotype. For the CDR3, the DNA is TGTGCCAGCAGCCCCGGGACTAGGTGGACCGGGGAGCTGTTTTTT. This gives the protein CASSPGTRWTGELFF. This chain connects TRBV5-4 to TRBJ2-2; 8 nucleotides line up with TRBD2. After removal of 4 bases from V and 5 bases from J, the junction contained 7 bases not matched to a gene. Looked up from germline, CDR1 is SGHNT and CDR2 is YYREEE (reference sequence). There are 15 residues in the CDR3.

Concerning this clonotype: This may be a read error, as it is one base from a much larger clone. The CDR3 DNA is TGTGCCAGCAGTTTAGCTAACGGGAACACCGGGGAGCCGTTTTTT. This sequence encodes CASSLANGNTGEPFF. This chain links TRBV27 with TRBJ2-2; D may be TRBD2 (5 bases). Germline V CDR1 and CDR2: MNHEY, SMNVEV (reference sequence). CDR3 length: 15 amino acids.

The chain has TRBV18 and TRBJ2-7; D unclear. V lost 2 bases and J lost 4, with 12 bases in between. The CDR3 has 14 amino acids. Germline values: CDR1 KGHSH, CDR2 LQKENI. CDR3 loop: CASSPSMGFYEQYF. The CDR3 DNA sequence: TGTGCCAGCTCACCAAGTATGGGGTTTTACGAGCAGTACTTC.

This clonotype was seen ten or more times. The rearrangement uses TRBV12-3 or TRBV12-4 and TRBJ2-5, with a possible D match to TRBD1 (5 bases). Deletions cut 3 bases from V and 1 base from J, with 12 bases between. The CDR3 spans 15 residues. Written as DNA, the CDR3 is TGTGCCAGCAGTTTGTCTATGGGGCCCCAAGAGACCCAGTACTTC. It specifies CASSLSMGPQETQYF.

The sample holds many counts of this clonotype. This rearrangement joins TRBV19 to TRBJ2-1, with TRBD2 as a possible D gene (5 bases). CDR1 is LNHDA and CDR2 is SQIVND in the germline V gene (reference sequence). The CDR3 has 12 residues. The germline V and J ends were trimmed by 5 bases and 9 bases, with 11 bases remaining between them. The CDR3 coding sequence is TGTGCCAGTAGTTGGACTCCTGGTGAGCAGTTCTTC. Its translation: CASSWTPGEQFF.

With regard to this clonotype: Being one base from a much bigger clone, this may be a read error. The CDR3 region is CASSYPSTPLLADDEQFF. CDR3 in DNA: TGTGCCAGCAGCTACCCATCAACCCCACTACTAGCAGACGATGAGCAGTTCTTC. The chain uses TRBV6-2 or TRBV6-3 and TRBJ2-1, with a weak D call TRBD2 (6 bases). Germline V gene lookup returns CDR1 MNHEY and CDR2 SVGEGT. The CDR3 is made up of 18 amino acids. Trimming cost V 6 bases and J 8 bases, with 29 bases left between them.

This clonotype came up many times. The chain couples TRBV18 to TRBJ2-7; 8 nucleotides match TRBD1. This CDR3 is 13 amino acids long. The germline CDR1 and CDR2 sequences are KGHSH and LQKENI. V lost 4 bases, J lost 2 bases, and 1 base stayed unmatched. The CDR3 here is CASSQTGAYEQYF. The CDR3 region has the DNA TGTGCCAGCTCACAGACAGGGGCCTACGAGCAGTACTTC. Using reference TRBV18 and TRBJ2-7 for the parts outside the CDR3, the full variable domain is NAGVMQNPRHLVRRRGQEARLRCSPMKGHSHVYWYRQLPEEGLKFMVYLQKENIIDESGMPKERFSAEFPKEGPSILRIQQVVRGDSAAYFCASSQTGAYEQYFGPGTRLTVT.

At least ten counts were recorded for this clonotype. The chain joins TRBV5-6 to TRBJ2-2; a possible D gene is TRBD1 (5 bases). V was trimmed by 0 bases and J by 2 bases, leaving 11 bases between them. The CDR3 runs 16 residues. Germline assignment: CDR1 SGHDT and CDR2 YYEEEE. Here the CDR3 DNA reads TGTGCCAGCAGCTTGGCGGGCAGGACAAACACCGGGGAGCTGTTTTTT. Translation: CASSLAGRTNTGELFF. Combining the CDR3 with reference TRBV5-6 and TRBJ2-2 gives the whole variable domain DAGVTQSPTHLIKTRGQQVTLRCSPKSGHDTVSWYQQALGQGPQFIFQYYEEEERQRGNFPDRFSGHQFPNYSSELNVNALLLGDSALYLCASSLAGRTNTGELFFGEGSRLTVL.

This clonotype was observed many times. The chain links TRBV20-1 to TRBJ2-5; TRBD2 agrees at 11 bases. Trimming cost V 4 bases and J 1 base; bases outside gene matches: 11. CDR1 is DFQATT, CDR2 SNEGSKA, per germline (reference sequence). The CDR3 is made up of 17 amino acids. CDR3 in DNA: TGCAGTGCTATATCTCCCCGGGGACTAGCGGTCCAAGAGACCCAGTACTTC. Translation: CSAISPRGLAVQETQYF.

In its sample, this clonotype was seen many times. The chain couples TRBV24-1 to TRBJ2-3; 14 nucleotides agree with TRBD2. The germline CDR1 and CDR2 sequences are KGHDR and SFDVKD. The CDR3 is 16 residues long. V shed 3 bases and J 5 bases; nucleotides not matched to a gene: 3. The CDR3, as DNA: TGTGCCACCAGTGATATCGGACTAGCGGGAGGAGATACGCAGTATTTT. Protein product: CATSDIGLAGGDTQYF.